This T cell receptor (beta chain) was sequenced during a study of control samples from healthy donors and cancer patients. The V gene's germline CDR1 is SQVTM and CDR2 ANQGSEA. The CDR3 spans 12 residues. The V and J ends lost 5 bases and 5 bases, in that order; junction bases with no gene match: 5. Only in-frame clones appear in the TCRdb table, and some are missing; sequencing was by immunoSEQ multiplex PCR. The sample comprises 150,000 to 200,000 clones, approximately 92% of which are singletons, and around 1.4% rests with the top ten. The J gene is TRBJ2-5, the V gene TRBV29-1; 7 nucleotides line up with TRBD1. The clonotype comes from a man aged 30 to 39 in good health. Sequencing input: blood. Here the CDR3 reads CSVNQGEETQYF. The CDR3 DNA reads TGCAGCGTTAATCAGGGGGAGGAGACCCAGTACTTC.